This TCR beta chain was obtained from a study of blood T cell repertoires in COVID-19. Study-wide background: Samples came from the United States, Italy and Spain, spanning acute and convalescent COVID-19. Sample material is recorded as cDNA or gDNA derived from T cells, B-cell-depleted T cells, or PBMCs.

Original handling: Reference gene primer amplification yielded estimated nucleated cell counts. TCRdb keeps only in-frame clones here, not all; method: immunoSEQ multiplex PCR. V, J and clone size are those of that table, while D and trimming were read from the DNA. The table shows around 700,000 clones, with about nine tenths occurring only once. CDR3 length equals 16 residues. With 2 bases clipped from V and 0 bases from J, the junction kept 7 bases outside the gene matches. The germline V gene has CDR1 SGDLS and CDR2 YYNGEE. This TCR came from a woman under 30 with acute or convalescent COVID-19. Input material: peripheral blood. The rearrangement links TRBV9 to TRBJ1-2, with TRBD1 identical over 7 bases. The CDR3 protein is CASSVRRDSPNYGYTF. The DNA of the CDR3 is TGTGCCAGCAGCGTTCGAAGGGACAGCCCTAACTATGGCTACACCTTC.